This T cell receptor beta chain was sequenced in a study of immune evolution from preneoplasia to lung adenocarcinoma. Whole-study findings and limits: T cell clonality was higher in KRAS-mutant than EGFR-mutant or wild-type nodules. Top clone share appeared to fall from AAH through AIS, MIA, adenocarcinoma. Later-stage lesions appeared to have more T cells, more diversity, less clonality.

V was clipped by 2 bases and J by 1 base, with 6 bases between them. The V gene's germline CDR1 is MDHEN and CDR2 SYDVKM. The CDR3 has 13 amino acids. Sample share makes this clone large. Its matching antigen is unknown. Method: immunoSEQ multiplex PCR; TCRdb's copy keeps in-frame clones and lacks some. The sample carries roughly 4,000 clones, 60% to 80% recorded once. This sequence originates from a person aged 55-80 years with lung adenocarcinoma. This chain links TRBV28 with TRBJ2-7; perhaps D is TRBD1 or TRBD2 (5 bases each). The source material was FFPE lung adenocarcinoma in situ tissue. The CDR3 loop reads CASSLGGSYEQYF. The DNA of the CDR3 is TGTGCCAGCAGTTTAGGGGGATCCTACGAGCAGTACTTC.